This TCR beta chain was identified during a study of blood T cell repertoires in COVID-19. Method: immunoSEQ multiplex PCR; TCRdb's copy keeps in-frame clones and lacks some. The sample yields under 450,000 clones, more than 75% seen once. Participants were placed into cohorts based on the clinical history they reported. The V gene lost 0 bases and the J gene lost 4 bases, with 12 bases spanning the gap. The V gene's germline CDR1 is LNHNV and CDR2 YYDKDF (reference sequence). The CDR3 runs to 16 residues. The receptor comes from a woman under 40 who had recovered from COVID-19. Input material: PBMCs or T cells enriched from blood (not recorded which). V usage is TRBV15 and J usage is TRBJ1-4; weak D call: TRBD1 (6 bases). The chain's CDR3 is CATSRDRTGSNEKLFF. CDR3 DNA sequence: TGTGCCACCAGCAGAGATCGAACAGGGAGTAATGAAAAACTGTTTTTT.